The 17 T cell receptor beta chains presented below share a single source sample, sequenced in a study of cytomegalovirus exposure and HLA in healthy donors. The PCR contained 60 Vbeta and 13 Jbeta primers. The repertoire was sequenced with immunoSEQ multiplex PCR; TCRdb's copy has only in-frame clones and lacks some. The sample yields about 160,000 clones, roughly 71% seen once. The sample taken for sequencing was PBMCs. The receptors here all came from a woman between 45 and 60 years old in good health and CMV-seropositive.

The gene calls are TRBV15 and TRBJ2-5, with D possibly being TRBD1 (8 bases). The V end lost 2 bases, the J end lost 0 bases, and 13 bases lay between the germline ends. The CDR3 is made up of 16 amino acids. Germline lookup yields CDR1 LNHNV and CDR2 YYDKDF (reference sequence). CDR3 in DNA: TGTGCCACCAGCAGAAACAGGGGGGGGTACCAAGAGACCCAGTACTTC. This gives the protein CATSRNRGGYQETQYF.

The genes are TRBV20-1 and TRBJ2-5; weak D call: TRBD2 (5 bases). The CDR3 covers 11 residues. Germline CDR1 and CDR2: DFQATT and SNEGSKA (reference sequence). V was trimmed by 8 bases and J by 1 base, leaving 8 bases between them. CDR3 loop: CSSSGQETQYF. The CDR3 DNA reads TGCAGTAGCAGCGGCCAAGAGACCCAGTACTTC.

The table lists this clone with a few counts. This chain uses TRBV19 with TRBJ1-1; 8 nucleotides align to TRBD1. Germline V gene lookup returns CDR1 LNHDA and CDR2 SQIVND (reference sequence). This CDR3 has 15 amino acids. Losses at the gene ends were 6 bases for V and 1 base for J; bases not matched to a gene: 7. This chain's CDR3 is CASSPGQAWNTEAFF. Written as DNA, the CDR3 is TGTGCCAGTAGCCCGGGACAGGCCTGGAACACTGAAGCTTTCTTT.

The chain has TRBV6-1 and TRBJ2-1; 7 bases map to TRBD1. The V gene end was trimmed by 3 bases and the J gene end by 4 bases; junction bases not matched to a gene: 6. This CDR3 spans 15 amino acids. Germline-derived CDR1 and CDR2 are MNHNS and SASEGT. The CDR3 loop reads CASSEFGTDYNEQFF. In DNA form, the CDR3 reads TGTGCCAGCAGTGAGTTCGGGACAGATTACAATGAGCAGTTCTTC.

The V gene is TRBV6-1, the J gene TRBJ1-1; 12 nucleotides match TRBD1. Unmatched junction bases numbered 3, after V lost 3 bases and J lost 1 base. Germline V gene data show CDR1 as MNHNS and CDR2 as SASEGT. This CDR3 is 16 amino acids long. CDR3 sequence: CASSDRDRGRNTEAFF. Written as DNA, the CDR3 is TGTGCCAGCAGTGACCGGGACAGGGGGCGGAACACTGAAGCTTTCTTT.

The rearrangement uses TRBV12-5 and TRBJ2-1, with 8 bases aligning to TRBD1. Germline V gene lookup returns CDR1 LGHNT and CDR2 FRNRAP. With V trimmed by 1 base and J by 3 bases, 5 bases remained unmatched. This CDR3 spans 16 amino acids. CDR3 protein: CASGLDGTGDYNEQFF. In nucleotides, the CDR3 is TGTGCTAGTGGTTTGGACGGGACAGGCGACTACAATGAGCAGTTCTTC.

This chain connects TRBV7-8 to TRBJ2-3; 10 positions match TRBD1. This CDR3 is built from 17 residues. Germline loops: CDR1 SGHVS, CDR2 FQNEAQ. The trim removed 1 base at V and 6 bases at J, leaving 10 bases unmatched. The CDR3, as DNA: TGTGCCAGCAGCTTAGTATCTGACAGGGGGCGGCACGATACGCAGTATTTT. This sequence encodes CASSLVSDRGRHDTQYF.

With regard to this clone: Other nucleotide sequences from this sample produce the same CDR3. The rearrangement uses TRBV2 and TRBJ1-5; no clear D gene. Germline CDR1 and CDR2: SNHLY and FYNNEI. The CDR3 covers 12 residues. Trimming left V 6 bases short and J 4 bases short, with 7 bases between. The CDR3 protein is CASRGGNQPQHF. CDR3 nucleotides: TGTGCCAGCAGGGGAGGAAATCAGCCCCAGCATTTT.

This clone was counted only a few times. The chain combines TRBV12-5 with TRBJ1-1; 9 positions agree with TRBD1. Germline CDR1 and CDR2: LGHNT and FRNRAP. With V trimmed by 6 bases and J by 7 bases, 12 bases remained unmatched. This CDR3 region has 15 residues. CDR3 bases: TGTGCTAGTGGCCTTACACCGGACAGGGGAGGTGAAGCTTTCTTT. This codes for CASGLTPDRGGEAFF.

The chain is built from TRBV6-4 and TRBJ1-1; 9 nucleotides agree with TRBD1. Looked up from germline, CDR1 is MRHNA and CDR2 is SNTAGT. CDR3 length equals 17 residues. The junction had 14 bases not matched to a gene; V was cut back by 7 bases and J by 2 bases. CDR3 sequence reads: CASILRGQGITNTEAFF. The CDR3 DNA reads TGTGCCAGCATCTTACGGGGACAGGGAATAACTAACACTGAAGCTTTCTTT.

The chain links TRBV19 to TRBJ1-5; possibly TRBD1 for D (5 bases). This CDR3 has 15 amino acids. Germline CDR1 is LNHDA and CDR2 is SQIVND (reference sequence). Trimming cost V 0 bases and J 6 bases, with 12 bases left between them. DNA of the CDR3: TGTGCCAGTAGTATAGAAGGAGGGGCGGGTCAGCCCCAGCATTTT. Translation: CASSIEGGAGQPQHF. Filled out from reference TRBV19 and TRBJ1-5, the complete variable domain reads DGGITQSPKYLFRKEGQNVTLSCEQNLNHDAMYWYRQDPGQGLRLIYYSQIVNDFQKGDIAEGYSVSREKKESFPLTVTSAQKNPTAFYLCASSIEGGAGQPQHFGDGTRLSIL.

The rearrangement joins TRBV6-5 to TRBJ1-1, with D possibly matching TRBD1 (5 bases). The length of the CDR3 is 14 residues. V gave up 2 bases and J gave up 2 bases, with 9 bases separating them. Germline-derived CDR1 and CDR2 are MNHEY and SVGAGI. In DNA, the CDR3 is TGTGCCAGCAGTTACGGGGGACTAAACACTGAAGCTTTCTTT. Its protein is CASSYGGLNTEAFF.

The CDR3 bases are TGTGCCAGTAGTCGACAGGGGATGTATGATAATTCACCCCTCCACTTT. Translated, it gives CASSRQGMYDNSPLHF. This chain links TRBV19 with TRBJ1-6, with 8 bases aligning to TRBD1. The CDR3 loop spans 16 amino acids. J lost 5 bases, V lost 5 bases, and 8 bases had no gene match. Per the germline V gene, CDR1 is LNHDA and CDR2 is SQIVND (reference sequence).

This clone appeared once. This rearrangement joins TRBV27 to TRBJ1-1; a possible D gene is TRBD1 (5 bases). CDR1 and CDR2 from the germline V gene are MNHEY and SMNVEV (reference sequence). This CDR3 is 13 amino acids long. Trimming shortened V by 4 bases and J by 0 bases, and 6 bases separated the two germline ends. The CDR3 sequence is CASSSGLNTEAFF. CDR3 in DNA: TGTGCCAGCAGTTCAGGGTTGAACACTGAAGCTTTCTTT.

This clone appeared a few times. The CDR3 DNA reads TGTGCCAGCAGTTTATCGAAAACAGGGTATCAAGAGACCCAGTACTTC. It codes for CASSLSKTGYQETQYF. The V gene is TRBV27, the J gene TRBJ2-5; weak D call: TRBD1 (6 bases). V was trimmed by 0 bases and J by 2 bases, leaving 13 bases between them. Germline V gene sequence: CDR1 MNHEY, CDR2 SMNVEV (reference sequence). The CDR3 contains 16 residues.

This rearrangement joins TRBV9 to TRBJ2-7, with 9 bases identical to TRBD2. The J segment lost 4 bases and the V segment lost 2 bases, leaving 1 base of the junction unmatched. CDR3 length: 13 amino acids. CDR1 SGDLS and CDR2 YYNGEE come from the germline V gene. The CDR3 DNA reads TGTGCCAGCAGCGTGACTAGCGGATACGAGCAGTACTTC. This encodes CASSVTSGYEQYF.

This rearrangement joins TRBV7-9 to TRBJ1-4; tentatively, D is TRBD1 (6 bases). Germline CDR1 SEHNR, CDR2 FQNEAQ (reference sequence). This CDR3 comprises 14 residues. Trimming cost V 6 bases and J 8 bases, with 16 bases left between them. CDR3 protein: CASSLSGDVEKLFF. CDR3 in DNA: TGTGCCAGCAGTTTATCAGGGGATGTCGAAAAACTGTTTTTT.